These T cell receptor beta chains were read from a single sample in a study of blood T cell repertoires in COVID-19. Method: immunoSEQ multiplex PCR; TCRdb's copy keeps in-frame clones and lacks some. The sample contains hundreds of thousands of clones, approximately 91% of which appear only once. The sequenced sample consisted of peripheral blood. The receptors were gathered from a woman between 50 and 59 years old with COVID-19, enrolled during active disease. The CDR3 runs from the conserved cysteine through the conserved F or W. Each record gives: D gene, J gene, CDR3 length, V gene, CDR3 DNA, CDR3 protein. D genes are given only for firm matches.

NA	TRBJ2-3	15	TRBV2	TGTGCCAGCAGGTTTGGTGGGGGCCTGATTACTACGCAGTATTTT	CASRFGGGLITTQYF
NA	TRBJ1-1	14	TRBV6-5	TGTGCCAGCAACGACTTGACAGGTGGACTTGAAGCTTTCTTT	CASNDLTGGLEAFF
TRBD1	TRBJ1-3	17	TRBV18	TGTGCCAGCTCGAACCGGGACAGCCCTTCCTCTGGAAACACCATATATTTT	CASSNRDSPSSGNTIYF
TRBD1	TRBJ1-4	14	TRBV28	TGTGCCAGCTCTCCGGGACAGGAGGGTGAAAAACTGTTTTTT	CASSPGQEGEKLFF
NA	TRBJ1-6	15	TRBV2	TGTGCCAGCAGTGGCGACCCCCCAAGAGGTTCACCCCTCCACTTT	CASSGDPPRGSPLHF
NA	TRBJ2-1	14	TRBV9	TGTGCCAGCAGCGGAGGAGGGACGATTAATGAGCAGTTCTTC	CASSGGGTINEQFF
NA	TRBJ2-7	12	TRBV29-1	TGCAGCGTTGTGGAGGGCGCCGACGAGCAGTACTTC	CSVVEGADEQYF
NA	TRBJ1-5	14	TRBV28	TGTGCCAGCAGTTTACCTATTCGCGTCCAGCCCCAGCATTTT	CASSLPIRVQPQHF
NA	TRBJ1-3	16	TRBV5-1	TGCGCCAGCAGCTTGAACAGCCTCTTCTCTGGAAACACCATATATTTT	CASSLNSLFSGNTIYF
NA	TRBJ1-3	17	TRBV9	TGTGCCAGCAGCGTTTTCCTTGGGAGGGGCGCGGGAAACACCATATATTTT	CASSVFLGRGAGNTIYF
NA	TRBJ2-3	13	TRBV29-1	TGCAGCGGTACGAGAGGTAGTACAGATACGCAGTATTTT	CSGTRGSTDTQYF
NA	TRBJ2-7	12	TRBV12-3/TRBV12-4	TGTGCCAGCAGTTTATCAGTTTACGAGCAGTACTTC	CASSLSVYEQYF